This T cell receptor (beta chain) was captured in a study of shared clonotypes between healthy human individuals (TCRdb year 2020). Regarding the complete study: The cohort comprised two women and a few men aged 18 to 49 years. Per donor, three plates each were used for CD4 naive and CD4 memory, two for CD8 naive, and one for CD8 memory. The study deeply sequenced blood TCR repertoires of five healthy adults to estimate repertoire size and the extent of clonotype sharing between individuals. To increase sequencing depth and limit assay-specific biases, TCR repertoire library preparation and sequencing were carried out by different laboratories using diverse techniques. Between about 0.85 and 9.5 billion PBMCs per donor were obtained by leukapheresis.

CD8 naive samples were obtained by positive selection for CCR7 among CD45RO-negative cells, yielding a CD45RA+CCR7+ population from which TemRA cells were excluded. Donors were healthy HIV-negative adults with no recently reported acute infections or vaccinations. Only Caucasian adults living in Nashville, Tennessee, USA were represented among the donors. Blood was collected by leukapheresis, and PBMCs were isolated by Ficoll-Histopaque density gradient centrifugation and then cryopreserved in liquid nitrogen vapor phase. Analytical flow cytometry was used to check the purity and quantity of each magnetically sorted T cell population. Genomic DNA was isolated from each sorted fraction and quantified by UV absorbance on a Nanodrop 2000c. Notes on this clone: No antigen is known for it. It has no much larger one-base neighbor in the sample; base qualities were not kept.

From the cysteine up to the phenylalanine, the CDR3 has a length of 16 residues. Only the CDR3 part of the read is kept: 48 bases, read in frame from the first base. The germline V and J ends show losses of 2 bases and 2 bases respectively, and no gene match explains 9 bases of the junction. From the germline V gene, CDR1 is SGHRS and CDR2 is YFSETQ. Using the deep immunoSEQ assay, multiplex PCR amplified TCR CDR3 regions from genomic DNA. Extracted genomic DNA from each cell subset was spread evenly across all wells of several immunoSEQ 96-well plates, with each plate serving as a replicate. For sorted subsets, each replicate PCR was loaded with 150 to 250 ng genomic DNA, equivalent to 25,000 to 30,000 T cell genomes. The purified libraries were quantified using a Qubit 3.0 fluorometer, sized with a Bioanalyzer 2100, and then quantified again using the KAPA Library Quantification kit. Each immunoSEQ 96-well plate was sequenced on its own single-read 150-cycle Illumina NextSeq 550 flow cell. Per the source publication's procedure: Because the immunoSEQ output included only junctional sequences and no quality scores, the filtering could not be the same as the filtering used for full-length reads. Sequences were annotated with PyIR, a Python wrapper for IgBLAST v1.9, using IMGT germline references to assign V/J genes and CDR3. Any read was removed if the V/J assignment was weak (E-value above 1e-6), the CDR3 was missing, or the read contained stop codons, out-of-frame junctions, or ambiguous translated residues. V3J clonotypes were defined as sequences sharing an identical inferred V gene, J gene, and CDR3 amino acid sequence. To compute the percentage overlap between repertoires, the number of shared unique clonotypes was divided by the size of the smaller repertoire. Three approaches were used to assess repertoire richness: RTK rarefaction, the Chao1 estimator, and Recon v2.1 estimates of unobserved clonotypes. Generation probabilities for all TCRbeta clonotypes obtained by the gDNA method from a handful of donors were computed using OLGA. Held by TCRdb, this immuneACCESS table contains in-frame sequences only and omits some clones. Under half of the omission traces to an unresolved V gene where checked; the cause of the rest is unknown. V, J and clone size were drawn from that table, and D and trimming were deduced from the DNA. The sample has 2 million to 2.5 million clones on record, 85% to 95% of them singletons. The ten largest clones take up roughly 1% of the sample.

General study outcomes and caveats: Based on pairwise subsampling, the degree of clonotype sharing among donors was expected to be affected by sequencing depth. Because the study included a small number of donors, the genetic and exposure-history diversity represented was limited. Only blood was sampled, and tissue TCR repertoires likely differ from those in blood. Higher generation probabilities were observed for clonotypes shared by all four sorted-subset donors than for non-shared clonotypes. Incomplete sequencing was indicated by rarefaction of sorted-subset datasets, despite the large sequencing depth. Naive subsets generally had larger estimated clonotype richness than memory subsets. Approximately 5% of naive CD4, approximately 3.7% of naive CD8, approximately 2% of memory CD4, and more than 0.35% of memory CD8 clonotypes were shared across a handful of donors.

The sequence joins TRBV5-1 to TRBJ2-7, with 8 bases matching TRBD1. The sample taken for sequencing was naive CD8+ T cells sorted from blood. The meaning of the sample's cell subset or site label: CD45RA+CCR7+. The TCR comes from a man younger than 35 in good health. The DNA sequence follows: TGCGCCAGCAGCTTCGGACAGGGAGAGGGGACCTACGAGCAGTACTTC. It translates as CASSFGQGEGTYEQYF.